This is a list of T cell receptor beta chains from one sample in a study of T cell repertoires in cytomegalovirus infection. TCRdb ran MiXCR on the reads and lists one entry per CDR3 protein. The sample contains 150,000 to 200,000 distinct CDR3 sequences, roughly 14% of which appear only once. Sequencing used PBMCs. The receptors come from a human donor in good health (CMV status not recorded). Some clones in this sample may be carry-over from other donors' samples. The CDR3 runs from the conserved cysteine through the conserved F or W. A D gene is named only where the DNA matches it firmly. Some rows have no size entry. The others give once, few or many, or a class for an expanded clone.

J: TRBJ2-7
size: -
V: TRBV7-7
D: -
CDR3: CASSLEGDYEQYF
DNA: TGTGCCAGCAGCTTAGAGGGGGACTACGAGCAGTACTTC

J: TRBJ2-1
size: many
V: TRBV6-1
D: TRBD1
CDR3: CASSGTGGGQQFF
DNA: TGTGCCAGCAGTGGCACAGGGGGCGGCCAGCAGTTCTTC

J: TRBJ2-2
size: many
V: TRBV28
D: -
CDR3: CASSQINTGELFF
DNA: TGTGCCAGCAGCCAGATAAACACCGGGGAGCTGTTTTTT

J: TRBJ2-5
size: many
V: TRBV11-3
D: TRBD1
CDR3: CASSSKTGGPETQYF
DNA: TGTGCCAGCAGCTCAAAGACAGGGGGCCCAGAGACCCAGTACTTC

J: TRBJ2-7
size: many
V: TRBV6-5
D: -
CDR3: CASRTTVGTPDEQYF
DNA: TGTGCCAGCAGAACTACCGTTGGGACACCTGACGAGCAGTACTTC

J: TRBJ2-3
size: many
V: TRBV5-6
D: -
CDR3: CASSLFGDTQYF
DNA: TGTGCCAGCAGTTTATTTGGCGATACGCAGTATTTT

J: TRBJ2-7
size: many
V: TRBV7-6
D: -
CDR3: CASSERGGQGPYEQYF
DNA: TGTGCCAGTAGCGAGAGAGGCGGGCAGGGTCCCTACGAGCAGTACTTC

J: TRBJ1-2
size: many
V: TRBV7-2
D: -
CDR3: CASSPGRAANYGYTF
DNA: TGTGCCAGCAGCCCGGGAAGGGCGGCTAACTATGGCTACACCTTC

J: TRBJ2-3
size: -
V: TRBV6-2/TRBV6-3
D: -
CDR3: CASSYSRRFTDTQYF
DNA: TGTGCCAGCAGTTACTCCCGTCGCTTCACAGATACGCAGTATTTT

J: TRBJ1-5
size: few
V: TRBV19
D: TRBD1
CDR3: CASDSGTVNQPQHF
DNA: TGTGCCTCAGACTCCGGGACAGTCAATCAGCCCCAGCATTTT

J: TRBJ2-5
size: -
V: TRBV7-2
D: -
CDR3: CASTLRASQETQYF
DNA: TGTGCCAGCACCCTCCGGGCGTCCCAAGAGACCCAGTACTTC

J: TRBJ2-7
size: many
V: TRBV29-1
D: TRBD1
CDR3: CSVAPGQGAEQYF
DNA: TGCAGCGTCGCACCGGGACAGGGTGCCGAGCAGTACTTC

J: TRBJ2-7
size: many
V: TRBV12-3/TRBV12-4
D: -
CDR3: CASSPDFYEQYF
DNA: TGTGCCAGCAGTCCGGACTTCTACGAGCAGTACTTC

J: TRBJ2-2
size: -
V: TRBV5-6
D: -
CDR3: CASSYVGLPNTGELFF
DNA: TGTGCCAGCAGCTATGTTGGATTACCAAACACCGGGGAGCTGTTTTTT

J: TRBJ1-4
size: few
V: TRBV2
D: TRBD1
CDR3: CASSETGGRTTNEKLFF
DNA: TGTGCCAGCAGCGAAACAGGGGGACGGACAACTAATGAAAAACTGTTTTTT

J: TRBJ2-2
size: -
V: TRBV29-1
D: -
CDR3: CSVGVRGGTGELLF
DNA: TGCAGCGTTGGTGTCAGGGGAGGCACCGGGGAGCTGTTGTTT

J: TRBJ1-1
size: many
V: TRBV12-3/TRBV12-4
D: -
CDR3: CASSLGRGEAFF
DNA: TGTGCCAGCAGCCTCGGGAGGGGGGAAGCTTTCTTT